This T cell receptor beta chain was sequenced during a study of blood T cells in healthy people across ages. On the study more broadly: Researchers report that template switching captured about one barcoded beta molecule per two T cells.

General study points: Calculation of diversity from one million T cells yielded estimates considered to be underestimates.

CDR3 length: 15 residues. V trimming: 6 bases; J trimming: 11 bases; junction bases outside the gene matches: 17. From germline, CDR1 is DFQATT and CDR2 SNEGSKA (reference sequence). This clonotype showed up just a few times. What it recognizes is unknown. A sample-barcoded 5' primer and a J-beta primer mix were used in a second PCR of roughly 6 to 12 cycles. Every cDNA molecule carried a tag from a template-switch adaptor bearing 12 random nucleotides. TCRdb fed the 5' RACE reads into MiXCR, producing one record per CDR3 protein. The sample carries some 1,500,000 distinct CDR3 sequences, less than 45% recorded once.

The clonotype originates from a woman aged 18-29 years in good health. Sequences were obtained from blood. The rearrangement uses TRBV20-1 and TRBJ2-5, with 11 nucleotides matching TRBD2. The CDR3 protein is CSADLAGGMYNEQYF. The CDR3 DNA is TGCAGTGCAGATCTAGCGGGGGGCATGTACAATGAGCAGTACTTC.